This T cell receptor (beta chain) was recovered during a study of T cell responses to AZD1222 COVID-19 vaccine. Study conclusions and caveats: Per reports, nearly half of all spike-specific TCRs target regions that are unmutated in variants. Donors were mostly white British, more females; clonal diversity possibly underestimated. Spike-specific TCR breadth and depth went up after people got two AZD1222 doses.

The junction had 2 bases not matched to a gene; V was cut back by 5 bases and J by 7 bases. The CDR3 spans 13 residues. The germline V gene encodes CDR1 SGHTS and CDR2 YDEGEE. For this clone: What it recognizes is unknown.

TCRdb keeps only in-frame clones here, not all; method: immunoSEQ multiplex PCR. The sample has roughly 80,000 clones, under 90% seen once; the top ten hold under 1.5%. This chain uses TRBV5-8 with TRBJ2-1, with TRBD2 identical over 11 bases. The TCR was taken from an adult who received the AZD1222 COVID-19 vaccine. The sample in question was peripheral blood, obtained 28 days after the second AZD1222 dose. The CDR3 protein is CASRTSGENEQFF. CDR3 nucleotide sequence: TGTGCCAGCAGGACTAGCGGGGAAAATGAGCAGTTCTTC.